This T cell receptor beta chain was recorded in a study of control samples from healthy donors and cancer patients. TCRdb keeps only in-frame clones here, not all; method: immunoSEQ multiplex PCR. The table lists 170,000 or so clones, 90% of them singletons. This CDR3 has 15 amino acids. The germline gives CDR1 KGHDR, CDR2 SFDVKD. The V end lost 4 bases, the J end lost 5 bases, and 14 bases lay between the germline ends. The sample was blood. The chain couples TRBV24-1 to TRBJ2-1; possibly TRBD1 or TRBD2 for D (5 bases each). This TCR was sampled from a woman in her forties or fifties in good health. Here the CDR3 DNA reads TGTGCCACCAGTGAGCCAGGGACCACGAACAATGAGCAGTTCTTC. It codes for CATSEPGTTNNEQFF.